Each of the 2 T cell receptor beta chains below was sequenced from the same sample in a study of blood T cell repertoires in COVID-19. The table came from immunoSEQ multiplex PCR; TCRdb's copy has only in-frame clones and leaves some out. The sample has some 270,000 clones; more than 85% are singletons. The sample was PBMCs or T cells enriched from blood (not recorded which). Source of these receptors: a man aged 40-50 years who had been exposed to COVID-19.

The chain employs TRBV9 and TRBJ2-2; D is unclear. The germline gives CDR1 SGDLS, CDR2 YYNGEE. The CDR3 spans 15 residues. V lost 0 bases and J lost 4, with 10 bases in between. The CDR3: CASSVDSRITGELFF. The CDR3 region has the DNA TGTGCCAGCAGCGTAGATAGTCGAATCACCGGGGAGCTGTTTTTT.

The chain uses TRBV10-2 and TRBJ2-7, with TRBD1 identical over 8 bases. The V segment lost 6 bases and the J segment 4 bases; nucleotides outside the gene matches: 2. The germline V gene has CDR1 WSHSY and CDR2 SAAADI. The CDR3 sequence is 12 residues long. CDR3 sequence reads: CASRDRAYEQYF. The DNA for the CDR3 is TGCGCCAGCAGGGACAGGGCTTACGAGCAGTACTTC.